This T cell receptor beta chain emerged from a study of radiation and T cells in renal cell carcinoma. Study-level findings and limits: In blood, top tumor clones expanded by 2 weeks, shrinking by 4.

Time point specified: baseline pretreatment blood. The treatment denotes: 15 Gy SBRT to primary tumor, nephrectomy 4 weeks later. The data were produced by immunoSEQ multiplex PCR, yet TCRdb's version contains in-frame clones alone and is incomplete. Of 130,000 to 150,000 clones in the sample, 70% to 90% were seen once. Germline CDR1 SGHKS, CDR2 YYEKEE (reference sequence). The CDR3 length equals 15 residues, ends included. Concerning this clone: The antigen remains undetermined. The limits of the CDR3 on the DNA are not certain, so only TCRdb's listed CDR3 is given.

The sample was blood, taken from a patient whose treatment included radiotherapy and nephrectomy. This receptor was taken from a woman between 50 and 59 years old with renal cell carcinoma. The chain links TRBV5-5 to TRBJ1-2. Here the CDR3 reads CASSLEYFGGYGYTF.